The 26 T cell receptor beta chains below were found in one sample sequenced in a study of CD8 T cells in ankylosing spondylitis. TCRdb itself ran the 5' RACE reads through MiXCR, one entry per CDR3 protein. The sample has a few hundred thousand distinct CDR3 sequences; over 15% are singletons. What was sequenced was blood, either unsorted or a sorted T cell fraction (not recorded which). These receptor sequences come from a male donor with ankylosing spondylitis or in good health (not recorded which).

This clonotype was seen just once. Just one base apart from a much larger clone, this may be a read error. V gene TRBV7-9 combines with J gene TRBJ2-1; D gene unclear. Trimming left V 8 bases short and J 3 bases short, with 14 bases between. This CDR3 is 14 amino acids long. Germline V gene data show CDR1 as SEHNR and CDR2 as FQNEAQ (reference sequence). CDR3 nucleotide sequence: TGTGCCAGCGAGTCTGTAGAAAACTACAATGAGCAGTTCTTC. It is translated as CASESVENYNEQFF.

The chain links TRBV6-5 to TRBJ2-7; TRBD1 aligns across 7 bases. CDR1 is MNHEY, CDR2 SVGAGI, per germline. The CDR3 has 15 residues. V was pared by 4 bases and J by 2 bases, with 8 bases of the junction left unmatched. The CDR3 region has the DNA TGTGCCAGCAGTTTCGACAGGGAGAGACCCTACGAGCAGTACTTC. The encoded protein is CASSFDRERPYEQYF.

This chain uses TRBV9 with TRBJ2-2; the D is unclear. The CDR3 is 12 amino acids. Trimming took 3 bases from V and 3 from J, leaving 3 bases between them. Germline CDR1 SGDLS, CDR2 YYNGEE. The CDR3 is CASSAHTGELFF. The CDR3 DNA sequence: TGTGCCAGCAGCGCCCACACCGGGGAGCTGTTTTTT. The full variable domain, with the rest looked up from reference TRBV9 and TRBJ2-2, is DSGVTQTPKHLITATGQRVTLRCSPRSGDLSVYWYQQSLDQGLQFLIQYYNGEERAKGNILERFSAQQFPDLHSELNLSSLELGDSALYFCASSAHTGELFFGEGSRLTVL.

The rearrangement uses TRBV25-1 and TRBJ2-5, with TRBD1 as a possible D gene (6 bases). The germline gives CDR1 MGHDK, CDR2 SYGVNS. This CDR3 comprises 18 residues. Deletions cut 5 bases from V and 0 bases from J, with 22 bases between. This CDR3 is CASSHRLPGEMYQETQYF. DNA for the CDR3: TGTGCCAGCAGTCATAGGCTCCCAGGGGAAATGTACCAAGAGACCCAGTACTTC.

The chain carries TRBV6-5 and TRBJ1-2; 7 nucleotides line up with TRBD1. There are 13 residues in the CDR3. Unmatched junction bases numbered 7, after V lost 6 bases and J lost 6 bases. The V gene's germline CDR1 is MNHEY and CDR2 SVGAGI. CDR3 DNA: TGTGCCAGCAGCTTACAGGGGTTTAATGGCTACACCTTC. This gives the protein CASSLQGFNGYTF.

The CDR3 region is CASSHQRAASGSTDTQYF. The DNA for the CDR3 is TGTGCCAGCAGCCACCAAAGGGCGGCTAGCGGGAGCACAGATACGCAGTATTTT. The chain carries TRBV11-1 and TRBJ2-3, with 8 bases lining up with TRBD2. The CDR3 length is 18 residues. Germline lookup yields CDR1 SGHAT and CDR2 FQDESV (reference sequence). Trimming at V came to 5 bases and at J to 0 bases, leaving 13 bases not matched to a gene.

This clonotype has just a few counts. This rearrangement joins TRBV7-8 to TRBJ2-1; 8 bases are a match to TRBD2. Germline V gives CDR1 SGHVS, CDR2 FQNEAQ. CDR3 length equals 18 residues. With 2 bases clipped from V and 8 bases from J, the junction kept 17 bases outside the gene matches. For the CDR3, the DNA is TGTGCCAGCAGCTTACCTTCGGGTAGCGGGATGCCGAGGGATGAGCAGTTCTTC. Protein: CASSLPSGSGMPRDEQFF.

The rearrangement uses TRBV28 and TRBJ2-1; 7 positions match TRBD2. Germline V gene data show CDR1 as MDHEN and CDR2 as SYDVKM. This CDR3 is built from 11 residues. J lost 10 bases, V lost 6 bases, and 3 bases had no gene match. CDR3 DNA: TGTGCCAGCAGAGATAGCGGGGAGCAGTTCTTC. This sequence encodes CASRDSGEQFF.

This clonotype was counted only a few times. In DNA form, the CDR3 reads TGTGCCAGCAGTCCGGGGTGGGGCGGAGGGGGGTACAATGAGCAGTTCTTC. This translates into CASSPGWGGGGYNEQFF. V is TRBV12-3 or TRBV12-4 and J is TRBJ2-1; tentatively, D is TRBD1 or TRBD2 (6 bases each). There are 17 residues in the CDR3. Between the trimmed V and J ends, which lost 5 bases and 4 bases, there was a span of 21 bases.

This chain uses TRBV5-1 with TRBJ2-7; possibly TRBD1 or TRBD2 for D (5 bases each). V lost 3 bases and J lost 2, with 9 bases in between. The germline CDR1 and CDR2 sequences are SGHRS and YFSETQ. The CDR3 has 13 amino acids. The CDR3 region is CASSWDGAYEQYF. Written as DNA, the CDR3 is TGCGCCAGCAGCTGGGACGGGGCCTACGAGCAGTACTTC.

This clonotype was seen ten or more times. CDR3 sequence reads: CSVEGGPGELFF. CDR3 DNA sequence: TGCAGCGTTGAAGGGGGGCCCGGGGAGCTGTTTTTT. V usage is TRBV29-1 and J usage is TRBJ2-2, with D perhaps TRBD1 (6 bases). V was clipped by 1 base and J by 6 bases, with 6 bases between them. There are 12 residues in the CDR3. From germline, CDR1 is SQVTM and CDR2 ANQGSEA.

The sample holds a few counts of this clonotype. The rearrangement links TRBV27 to TRBJ2-1; D is possibly TRBD2 (6 bases). Germline V lookup: CDR1 MNHEY, CDR2 SMNVEV (reference sequence). The CDR3 has 13 amino acids. With 3 bases removed from V and 7 bases from J, the gap between germline ends came to 10 bases. CDR3 residues: CASSFAGRNEQFF. DNA of the CDR3: TGTGCCAGCAGTTTTGCGGGAAGGAATGAGCAGTTCTTC.

The V and J genes are TRBV12-3 or TRBV12-4 and TRBJ1-5; the D gene is possibly TRBD1 (6 bases). With 8 bases removed from V and 6 bases from J, the gap between germline ends came to 20 bases. The CDR3 loop spans 15 amino acids. The CDR3 DNA is TGTGCCAGCGGAGAAAGTGGGCAGGGGATTCAGCCCCAGCATTTT. Protein sequence: CASGESGQGIQPQHF.

This clonotype appeared a few times. This sequence joins TRBV12-3 or TRBV12-4 and TRBJ2-5; D gene unclear. The length of the CDR3 is 13 residues. V lost 3 bases and J 1 base, leaving 6 bases between the germline ends. Here the CDR3 reads CASSFPLQETQYF. The CDR3 DNA reads as TGTGCCAGCAGTTTTCCGCTCCAAGAGACCCAGTACTTC.

V and J are TRBV5-1 and TRBJ1-1; D perhaps matches TRBD1 (5 bases). The CDR3 contains 14 residues. Trimming shortened V by 6 bases and J by 1 base, and 13 bases separated the two germline ends. Germline CDR1 and CDR2: SGHRS and YFSETQ. The CDR3 reads CASTSEGPNTEAFF. The CDR3 DNA follows: TGCGCCAGCACCTCAGAGGGACCGAACACTGAAGCTTTCTTT.

The chain joins TRBV9 to TRBJ2-7; D is undetermined. Germline V lookup: CDR1 SGDLS, CDR2 YYNGEE. The ends were cut back, 4 bases at V and 1 base at J, with 15 bases in the middle. The CDR3 has 15 residues. CDR3 DNA sequence: TGTGCCAGCAGCCCGGGCGGCCACCAATCCTACGAGCAGTACTTC. The encoded protein is CASSPGGHQSYEQYF.

This clonotype came up once. This chain joins TRBV4-1 and TRBJ2-5; 9 bases line up with TRBD2. CDR3 length: 18 amino acids. The junction had 10 bases not matched to a gene; V was cut back by 1 base and J by 1 base. Looked up from germline, CDR1 is MGHRA and CDR2 is YSYEKL. CDR3 sequence: CASSQGLAERAIQETQYF. CDR3 coding DNA: TGCGCCAGCAGCCAAGGACTAGCGGAGAGGGCTATCCAAGAGACCCAGTACTTC.

The chain is built from TRBV4-1 and TRBJ2-7; D is unclear. The CDR3 sequence is 15 residues long. CDR1 is MGHRA, CDR2 YSYEKL, per germline. V was pared by 0 bases and J by 6 bases, with 15 bases between. This chain's CDR3 is CASSQEVVRPPEQYF. As DNA, the CDR3 is TGCGCCAGCAGCCAAGAGGTAGTCAGGCCGCCCGAGCAGTACTTC.

The chain employs TRBV21-1 and TRBJ2-5. TRBV21-1 is a known pseudogene. The CDR3 is 13 residues long. The DNA for the CDR3 is TGTGCCAGCAGCAAAGCATCGAGAGAGACCCAGTACTTC. This gives the protein CASSKASRETQYF.

This clonotype appeared a few times. The rearrangement uses TRBV5-1 and TRBJ2-6; TRBD1 matches at 8 bases. CDR1 SGHRS and CDR2 YFSETQ come from the germline V gene. CDR3 length: 17 residues. V was pared by 4 bases and J by 0 bases, with 6 bases of the junction left unmatched. CDR3 coding DNA: TGCGCCAGCAGCCCTGGACAGGGCTTCTCTGGGGCCAACGTCCTGACTTTC. Translating it yields CASSPGQGFSGANVLTF. The whole variable domain, filled in from reference TRBV5-1 and TRBJ2-6, reads KAGVTQTPRYLIKTRGQQVTLSCSPISGHRSVSWYQQTPGQGLQFLFEYFSETQRNKGNFPGRFSGRQFSNSRSEMNVSTLELGDSALYLCASSPGQGFSGANVLTFGAGSRLTVL.

This clonotype turned up a few times. The V and J genes are TRBV11-1 and TRBJ2-3, with 7 bases that match TRBD1. Germline CDR1 and CDR2: SGHAT and FQDESV (reference sequence). With 2 bases clipped from V and 1 base from J, the junction kept 3 bases outside the gene matches. The CDR3 runs 15 residues. The CDR3 DNA is TGTGCCAGCAGCTTACGGGACAGAGGCACAGATACGCAGTATTTT. It yields the protein CASSLRDRGTDTQYF.

This chain links TRBV28 with TRBJ2-5; D might be TRBD1 or TRBD2, each matching 5 bases. CDR1 and CDR2 (germline): MDHEN, SYDVKM. Trimming removed 2 bases from V and 0 bases from J, with 19 bases in between. The length of the CDR3 is 18 residues. CDR3 protein: CASSLLTPGTDYQETQYF. In DNA form, the CDR3 reads TGTGCCAGCAGTTTACTAACCCCCGGGACGGATTACCAAGAGACCCAGTACTTC.

The chain recombines TRBV5-1 with TRBJ2-5, with 14 bases aligning to TRBD2. With 3 bases clipped from V and 2 bases from J, the junction kept 6 bases outside the gene matches. Per the germline V gene, CDR1 is SGHRS and CDR2 is YFSETQ. This CDR3 is built from 17 residues. DNA for the CDR3: TGCGCCAGCAGCTCGGGACTAGCGGGAGAGGGGCAAGAGACCCAGTACTTC. Its protein product is CASSSGLAGEGQETQYF.

The rearrangement links TRBV20-1 to TRBJ2-1; D uncertain. V lost 0 bases and J lost 7, with 16 bases in between. CDR1 DFQATT and CDR2 SNEGSKA come from the germline V gene (reference sequence). This CDR3 region has 15 residues. The DNA for the CDR3 is TGCAGTGCTAGAGAAGGCGAGGATTTAACGAATGAGCAGTTCTTC. The encoded protein is CSAREGEDLTNEQFF.

This chain uses TRBV27 with TRBJ2-3; 10 bases align to TRBD2. Germline assignment: CDR1 MNHEY and CDR2 SMNVEV (reference sequence). The V gene end was trimmed by 5 bases and the J gene end by 4 bases; junction bases not matched to a gene: 6. The CDR3 is 15 amino acids. The CDR3 DNA reads as TGTGCCAGCAGTATTCTAGCGGGAGTAGCAGATACGCAGTATTTT. This codes for CASSILAGVADTQYF.

This clonotype was seen a few times. The chain carries TRBV9 and TRBJ2-7, with TRBD2 identical over 9 bases. V gave up 0 bases and J gave up 5 bases; unmatched junction bases: 9. Looked up from germline, CDR1 is SGDLS and CDR2 is YYNGEE. CDR3 length: 16 amino acids. DNA for the CDR3: TGTGCCAGCAGCGTAGACAAGGCGGGAGGGCCCGACGAGCAGTACTTC. Amino acid sequence: CASSVDKAGGPDEQYF.